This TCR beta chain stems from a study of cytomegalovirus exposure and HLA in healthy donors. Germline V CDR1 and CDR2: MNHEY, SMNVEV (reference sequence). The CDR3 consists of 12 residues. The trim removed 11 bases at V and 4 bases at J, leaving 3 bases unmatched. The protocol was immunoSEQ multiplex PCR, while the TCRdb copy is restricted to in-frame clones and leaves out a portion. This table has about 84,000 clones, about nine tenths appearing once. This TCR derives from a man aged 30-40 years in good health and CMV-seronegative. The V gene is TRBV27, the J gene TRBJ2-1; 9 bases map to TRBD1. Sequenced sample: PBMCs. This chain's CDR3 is CAAGQGYNEQFF. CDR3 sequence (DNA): TGTGCCGCCGGACAGGGGTACAATGAGCAGTTCTTC.